These T cell receptor beta chains were read from a single sample in a study of shared T cell receptors in the human thymus. Sequenced by immunoSEQ multiplex PCR; TCRdb stores in-frame clones only, minus some. In the table there are around 730,000 clones, 75% to 90% of which are singletons. The same specimen was also included in a second study, on human thymus T cells.

Input material: thymocytes. The source of these receptors is a girl under two years old with a congenital heart defect. CDR3s include the opening cysteine and the closing phenylalanine or tryptophan. A D gene is named only where the DNA matches it firmly. Only part of the rows carry a size: once, few, many, or a class if the clone is expanded.

j_gene: TRBJ1-6; v_gene: TRBV27; d_gene: TRBD1; abundance: NA; CDR3aa: CASSPMDRGNSPLHF; CDR3nt: TGTGCCAGCAGCCCGATGGACAGGGGGAATTCACCCCTCCACTTT
j_gene: TRBJ2-3; v_gene: TRBV5-1; d_gene: NA; abundance: few; CDR3aa: CASSLALWGPTDTQYF; CDR3nt: TGCGCCAGCAGCTTGGCCTTGTGGGGGCCCACAGATACGCAGTATTTT
j_gene: TRBJ2-5; v_gene: TRBV19; d_gene: TRBD1; abundance: NA; CDR3aa: CASSGQVRETQYF; CDR3nt: TGTGCCAGTAGTGGACAGGTCCGGGAGACCCAGTACTTC
j_gene: TRBJ1-3; v_gene: TRBV6-1; d_gene: TRBD1; abundance: NA; CDR3aa: CASSVKDRVIGNTIYF; CDR3nt: TGTGCCAGCAGTGTGAAGGACAGGGTAATTGGGAACACCATATATTTT
j_gene: TRBJ2-2; v_gene: TRBV10-1; d_gene: NA; abundance: NA; CDR3aa: CASSEIAAGELVF; CDR3nt: TGCGCCAGCAGTGAGATCGCGGCCGGGGAGCTGGTTTTT
j_gene: TRBJ2-7; v_gene: TRBV19; d_gene: TRBD2; abundance: NA; CDR3aa: CASSSQRGTAYEQYF; CDR3nt: TGTGCCAGTAGTAGTCAGCGGGGGACCGCCTACGAGCAGTACTTC
j_gene: TRBJ2-1; v_gene: TRBV4-3; d_gene: TRBD1; abundance: few; CDR3aa: CASSQVGTARVHNEQFF; CDR3nt: TGCGCCAGCAGCCAAGTAGGGACAGCAAGGGTCCACAATGAGCAGTTCTTC
j_gene: TRBJ1-5; v_gene: TRBV25-1; d_gene: NA; abundance: NA; CDR3aa: CASSESPRSNQPQHF; CDR3nt: TGTGCCAGCAGTGAATCCCCGCGCAGCAATCAGCCCCAGCATTTT
j_gene: TRBJ1-1; v_gene: TRBV28; d_gene: NA; abundance: NA; CDR3aa: CASSLPGTGVWAFF; CDR3nt: TGTGCCAGCAGCCTCCCGGGGACGGGGGTATGGGCTTTCTTT
j_gene: TRBJ1-2; v_gene: TRBV11-2; d_gene: NA; abundance: NA; CDR3aa: CASRRGGANYGYTF; CDR3nt: TGTGCCAGCAGGAGGGGGGGAGCTAACTATGGCTACACCTTC
j_gene: TRBJ1-2; v_gene: TRBV7-8; d_gene: NA; abundance: NA; CDR3aa: CASSLGQKANYGYTF; CDR3nt: TGTGCCAGCAGCTTAGGACAGAAAGCTAACTATGGCTACACCTTC
j_gene: TRBJ1-5; v_gene: TRBV12-2; d_gene: NA; abundance: NA; CDR3aa: CASRPKWRTGRYNQPQHF; CDR3nt: TGTGCAAGTCGCCCCAAGTGGAGGACAGGGAGATACAATCAGCCCCAGCATTTT
j_gene: TRBJ2-4; v_gene: TRBV6-6; d_gene: NA; abundance: NA; CDR3aa: CASSSEPLAKNIQYF; CDR3nt: TGTGCCAGCAGTTCCGAGCCCCTAGCCAAAAACATTCAGTACTTC
j_gene: TRBJ1-2; v_gene: TRBV9; d_gene: NA; abundance: NA; CDR3aa: CASSPGSNGYTF; CDR3nt: TGTGCCAGCAGCCCCGGTTCGAATGGCTACACCTTC
j_gene: TRBJ1-1; v_gene: TRBV2; d_gene: NA; abundance: NA; CDR3aa: CARLLIKSNTEAFF; CDR3nt: TGTGCCAGACTACTTATTAAGAGTAACACTGAAGCTTTCTTT
j_gene: TRBJ1-1; v_gene: TRBV5-1; d_gene: TRBD1; abundance: once; CDR3aa: CASRSRTGTGDTEAFF; CDR3nt: TGCGCCAGCAGATCGAGGACAGGGACCGGGGACACTGAAGCTTTCTTT
j_gene: TRBJ1-2; v_gene: TRBV6-5; d_gene: TRBD1; abundance: NA; CDR3aa: CASSSDRDNYGYTF; CDR3nt: TGTGCCAGCAGCTCGGACAGGGATAACTATGGCTACACCTTC
j_gene: TRBJ2-7; v_gene: TRBV7-8; d_gene: TRBD1; abundance: NA; CDR3aa: CASSEGAETYEQYF; CDR3nt: TGTGCCAGCAGCGAGGGGGCGGAGACCTACGAGCAGTACTTC
j_gene: TRBJ2-3; v_gene: TRBV5-6; d_gene: NA; abundance: NA; CDR3aa: CASSFNRRGKTSTDTQYF; CDR3nt: TGTGCCAGCAGCTTCAATCGCCGAGGCAAGACTAGCACAGATACGCAGTATTTT
j_gene: TRBJ1-2; v_gene: TRBV7-6; d_gene: TRBD1; abundance: once; CDR3aa: CASSLDGQVSNYGYTF; CDR3nt: TGTGCCAGCAGCTTAGACGGACAGGTTTCCAACTATGGCTACACCTTC
j_gene: TRBJ2-3; v_gene: TRBV25-1; d_gene: TRBD1; abundance: NA; CDR3aa: CASSRQGSTDTQYF; CDR3nt: TGTGCCAGTTCGCGACAGGGTAGCACAGATACGCAGTATTTT
j_gene: TRBJ1-5; v_gene: TRBV19; d_gene: NA; abundance: few; CDR3aa: CASTTKNPIPEQPQHF; CDR3nt: TGTGCCAGTACCACTAAAAACCCCATTCCCGAGCAGCCCCAGCATTTT
j_gene: TRBJ2-7; v_gene: TRBV12-5; d_gene: NA; abundance: NA; CDR3aa: CASARRDKNTYEQYF; CDR3nt: TGTGCTAGTGCCCGCCGGGACAAGAACACCTACGAGCAGTACTTC
j_gene: TRBJ2-7; v_gene: TRBV6-6; d_gene: NA; abundance: once; CDR3aa: CASSHGRGYEQYF; CDR3nt: TGTGCCAGCAGCCACGGACGGGGATACGAGCAGTACTTC
j_gene: TRBJ1-1; v_gene: TRBV5-6; d_gene: NA; abundance: once; CDR3aa: CASSLGSEAFF; CDR3nt: TGTGCCAGCAGCTTGGGGAGTGAAGCTTTCTTT
j_gene: TRBJ1-4; v_gene: TRBV11-2; d_gene: NA; abundance: once; CDR3aa: CASSLDSRAPNEKLFF; CDR3nt: TGTGCCAGCAGCTTAGATTCGAGGGCCCCTAATGAAAAACTGTTTTTT
j_gene: TRBJ1-6; v_gene: TRBV5-1; d_gene: NA; abundance: NA; CDR3aa: CASSLILRDSPLHF; CDR3nt: TGCGCCAGCAGCTTGATTCTGAGGGATTCACCCCTCCACTTT
j_gene: TRBJ1-6; v_gene: TRBV28; d_gene: NA; abundance: NA; CDR3aa: CASRPYSSYNSPLHF; CDR3nt: TGTGCCAGCCGACCGTACAGCTCCTATAATTCACCCCTCCACTTT
j_gene: TRBJ1-3; v_gene: TRBV10-3; d_gene: NA; abundance: NA; CDR3aa: CASRGGDSGNTIYF; CDR3nt: TGTGCCTCCCGAGGGGGAGACTCTGGAAACACCATATATTTT
j_gene: TRBJ1-2; v_gene: TRBV6-1; d_gene: NA; abundance: NA; CDR3aa: CASSERPGVRGGYTF; CDR3nt: TGTGCCAGCAGTGAGCGCCCGGGGGTCCGGGGTGGCTACACCTTC
j_gene: TRBJ1-4; v_gene: TRBV5-6; d_gene: NA; abundance: NA; CDR3aa: CASSRGGFGEKLFF; CDR3nt: TGTGCCAGCAGCCGGGGAGGTTTCGGCGAAAAACTGTTTTTT
j_gene: TRBJ2-7; v_gene: TRBV18; d_gene: NA; abundance: NA; CDR3aa: CASSPKKEAYEQYF; CDR3nt: TGTGCCAGCTCACCGAAGAAGGAGGCCTACGAGCAGTACTTC